This entry lists 10 T cell receptor beta chains sequenced from one sample in a study of beta chain features in type 1 diabetes. The isolated RNA, all of it, was reverse transcribed, so expressed TCRB transcripts were what got sequenced. Some clones are missing from TCRdb's copy, which holds only in-frame ones; the method was immunoSEQ multiplex PCR. The repertoire holds 400,000 or so clones, with 9.6% as singletons. These receptors' antigens are unknown. Study-level points and caveats: All four CD4+ subsets of Type 1 diabetes patients contained TCRB CDR3s that were moderately but significantly shorter.

Sequenced material: central memory CD4+ T cells from blood. These receptors all stem from a man aged 30 to 39 with type 1 diabetes.

This chain connects TRBV11-2 to TRBJ2-3; TRBD1 matches at 12 bases. CDR3 length equals 17 residues. Trimming cost V 4 bases and J 7 bases; bases outside gene matches: 12. Germline-derived CDR1 and CDR2 are SGHAT and FQNNGV. The CDR3 nucleotides are TGTGCCAGCAGCTCTGCGCGCCGGGACAGGGGGCGAAATACGCAGTATTTT. This sequence encodes CASSSARRDRGRNTQYF.

This clone has more than one count but fewer than ten. The V call is TRBV2, the J call TRBJ2-5, with D perhaps assigned TRBD1 or TRBD2 (5 bases each). The CDR3 sequence is 13 residues long. Per germline, CDR1 SNHLY and CDR2 FYNNEI. Trimming pared 6 bases from V and 3 bases from J, leaving 11 bases between. The CDR3 sequence is CASRMGRKETQYF. Written as DNA, the CDR3 is TGTGCCAGCAGAATGGGACGAAAAGAGACCCAGTACTTC.

Remarks on this clone: The identical CDR3 is also encoded by other nucleotide sequences in the sample. The chain employs TRBV29-1 and TRBJ2-5; TRBD2 agrees at 14 bases. V shed 4 bases and J 5 bases; nucleotides not matched to a gene: 0. Germline CDR1 reads SQVTM; CDR2 reads ANQGSEA. The CDR3 contains 13 residues. The CDR3 DNA reads TGCAGCGTTGGACTAGCGGGGGGGGAGACCCAGTACTTC. This encodes CSVGLAGGETQYF.

J is TRBJ2-4 and V is TRBV4-3; 9 bases fit TRBD2. CDR1 is LGHNA and CDR2 is YSLEER in the germline V gene. V gave up 0 bases and J gave up 0 bases; unmatched junction bases: 3. The CDR3 length is 17 residues. The CDR3 protein is CASSQESGGLAKNIQYF. The CDR3 coding sequence is TGCGCCAGCAGCCAAGAGAGCGGGGGGTTAGCCAAAAACATTCAGTACTTC.

This sequence joins TRBV6-5 and TRBJ1-4; the D is unclear. This CDR3 contains 15 residues. V was shortened by 10 bases and J by 5 bases, with 20 bases between the two germline ends. Germline V gene lookup returns CDR1 MNHEY and CDR2 SVGAGI. The CDR3 spells CATQPFWLQNEKLFF. In DNA form, the CDR3 reads TGTGCCACCCAACCCTTTTGGCTTCAGAATGAAAAACTGTTTTTT.

The CDR3 region is CASSAQGPQETQYF. CDR3 nucleotide sequence: TGTGCCAGCAGCGCCCAGGGGCCTCAAGAGACCCAGTACTTC. This sequence joins TRBV11-3 and TRBJ2-5, with D possibly being TRBD1 (6 bases). CDR3 length equals 14 residues. Looked up from germline, CDR1 is SGHNT and CDR2 is YENEEA. Deletions cut 5 bases from V and 2 bases from J, with 12 bases between. The full variable domain, its missing parts supplied by reference TRBV11-3 and TRBJ2-5, is EAGVVQSPRYKIIEKKQPVAFWCNPISGHNTLYWYLQNLGQGPELLIRYENEEAVDDSQLPKDRFSAERLKGVDSTLKIQPAELGDSAVYLCASSAQGPQETQYFGPGTRLLVL.

The rearrangement links TRBV2 to TRBJ1-5; no clear D gene. The CDR3 is 15 residues long. Between the trimmed V and J ends, which lost 6 bases and 4 bases, there was a span of 16 bases. Germline-derived CDR1 and CDR2 are SNHLY and FYNNEI. The CDR3 is CASSPGGRENQPQHF. In DNA, the CDR3 is TGTGCCAGCAGCCCGGGAGGGAGGGAAAATCAGCCCCAGCATTTT.

V is TRBV18 and J is TRBJ2-3; no clear D gene. The CDR3 contains 17 residues. In germline, CDR1 is KGHSH, CDR2 LQKENI. The germline V and J ends were trimmed by 1 base and 0 bases, with 14 bases remaining between them. The CDR3 nucleotides read TGTGCCAGCTCACCACAAGATCCTACCATTAGCACAGATACGCAGTATTTT. Amino acid sequence: CASSPQDPTISTDTQYF.

This clone came up a few times. The rearrangement joins TRBV20-1 to TRBJ2-7; D call uncertain. The CDR3 spans 10 residues. V was trimmed by 2 bases and J by 5 bases, leaving 4 bases between them. Germline V lookup: CDR1 DFQATT, CDR2 SNEGSKA (reference sequence). The CDR3 coding sequence is TGCAGTGCTAGATACCACGAGCAGTACTTC. It specifies CSARYHEQYF.

The table lists this clone with many counts. The chain combines TRBV10-3 with TRBJ2-5, with 8 bases that match TRBD2. CDR3 length equals 16 residues. The germline V gene encodes CDR1 ENHRY and CDR2 SYGVKD. V shed 8 bases, J shed 5 bases, and the junction held 16 bases outside the gene matches. This CDR3 reads CAIGGANGRASETQYF. CDR3 in DNA: TGTGCCATCGGAGGGGCGAACGGGAGGGCGTCGGAGACCCAGTACTTC.